This TCR beta chain was sequenced during a study of T cell repertoires in ileal Crohn's disease. Study-level information: Every patient was operated on for stricturing (about 60%) or penetrating (39%) complications.

The CDR3 runs to 14 residues. Trimming left V 3 bases short and J 5 bases short, with 12 bases between. Germline CDR1 WNHNN, CDR2 SYGVQD (reference sequence). Repertoires were generated with immunoSEQ multiplex PCR, while TCRdb's copy carries only in-frame clones and drops some. Here the sample spans more than 9,500 clones, around 83% being singletons. A note on this clone: The identical CDR3 is also encoded by other nucleotide sequences in the sample.

Time point noted: neoterminal ileum biopsy at postoperative endoscopy, about 6 months after surgery. Sequenced input: ileal tissue. The V call is TRBV10-1, the J call TRBJ2-3; maybe TRBD2 (6 bases). This receptor was taken from an adult with Crohn's disease. CDR3 bases: TGCGCCAGCAGTGATGGGGGGTTAGGAGATACGCAGTATTTT. Its translation is CASSDGGLGDTQYF.